This T cell receptor (beta chain) was identified during a study of cytomegalovirus exposure and HLA in healthy donors. Study-wide points: According to the study, 150 to 200 TCR beta chains were cytomegalovirus-associated. For most TCR sequences rarity was the rule, although some public TCRs occurred in many donors. TCR association rates varied by HLA locus in a later analysis, with DRB1 highest and HLA-C lowest. Analysis was carried out at a later point, and it linked a missense DCLRE1C variant to TCR beta V- and J-gene trimming.

The PCR used 60 Vbeta and 13 Jbeta primers. Assay: immunoSEQ multiplex PCR; the TCRdb copy retains only in-frame clones and omits some. The repertoire includes approximately 140,000 clones, about 70% of them detected once, and about 3.9% sits in the top ten. This CDR3 is built from 14 residues. Trimming cost V 6 bases and J 1 base; bases outside gene matches: 3. Germline CDR1 is LNHDA and CDR2 is SQIVND (reference sequence). A word on this clone: Its antigen remains unidentified.

The clonotype was recovered from a man younger than 35 in good health and CMV-seronegative. This sequence joins TRBV19 and TRBJ1-1; 9 bases fit TRBD1. Sequenced: PBMCs. CDR3 loop: CASSLGQGNTEAFF. Here the CDR3 DNA reads TGTGCCAGTAGCCTGGGACAGGGGAACACTGAAGCTTTCTTT.